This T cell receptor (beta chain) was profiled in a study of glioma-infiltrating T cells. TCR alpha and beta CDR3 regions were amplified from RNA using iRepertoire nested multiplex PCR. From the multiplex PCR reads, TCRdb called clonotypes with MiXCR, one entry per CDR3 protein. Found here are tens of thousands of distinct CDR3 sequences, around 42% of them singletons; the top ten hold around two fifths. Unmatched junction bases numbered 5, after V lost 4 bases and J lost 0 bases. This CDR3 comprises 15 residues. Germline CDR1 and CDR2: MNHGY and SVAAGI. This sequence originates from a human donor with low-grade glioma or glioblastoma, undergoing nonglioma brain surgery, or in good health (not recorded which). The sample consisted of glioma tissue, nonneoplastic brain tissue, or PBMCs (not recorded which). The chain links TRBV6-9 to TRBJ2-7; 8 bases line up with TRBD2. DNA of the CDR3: TGTGCCAGCAGTTGGAGCGGGGGCAGCTCCTACGAGCAGTACTTC. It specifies CASSWSGGSSYEQYF.